A selection of T cell receptor beta chains follows, all from one sample in a study of a mutant IDH1 vaccine in newly diagnosed glioma. The assay was immunoSEQ multiplex PCR, and TCRdb's table has in-frame clones only and misses some. The table lists some 42,000 clones, 82% of them singletons. Their target antigens are unknown. Sample: PBMCs, taken from a glioma patient whose treatment included an IDH1 peptide vaccine. Source of these receptors: a man between 18 and 35 years old with glioma. Some clones in this sample may be carry-over from other donors' samples. Both conserved end residues are trimmed from each CDR3.

j_call v_call cdr3_aa
TRBJ1-2 TRBV5-1 ASSSSYRTDGYT
TRBJ1-2 TRBV29-1 SVLQGANYGYT
TRBJ2-1 TRBV6-6 ASTFSSYNEQF
TRBJ1-6 TRBV25-1 ASSEFKGYNSPLH
TRBJ2-1 TRBV5-5 ASSSGLAGGLNYNEQF
TRBJ1-1 TRBV4-2 ASSQEWGNTEAF
TRBJ1-2 TRBV10-2 ASTRNPNYGYT
TRBJ2-3 TRBV30 ACKRVRTDTQY
TRBJ2-3 TRBV7-9 ASSPRDPHTDTQY
TRBJ1-3 TRBV2 ASSEFGRRAGNTIY
TRBJ2-3 TRBV27 SSGRVTSTDTQY
TRBJ1-2 TRBV7-9 ASSLGQTLYGYT
TRBJ1-2 TRBV5-1 ASRSGGRTNYGYT
TRBJ2-1 TRBV19 ASQSPGQGSGEQF
TRBJ1-4 TRBV6-1 ASSEVDTGEKLF
TRBJ1-2 TRBV10-2 ASSESRSLYGYT
TRBJ1-2 TRBV6-6 ASRGQDSTTLYGYT
TRBJ1-4 TRBV28 ASSSTQGLNEKLF
TRBJ2-6 TRBV14 ASSQDFRSGANVLT
TRBJ1-1 TRBV19 ASRKTGVVIEAF
TRBJ1-1 TRBV4-2 ASSQMGLTSGAEAF
TRBJ2-1 TRBV25-1 ASSEWGGVDEQF
TRBJ2-1 TRBV6-5 ASSPDRGPYNEQF
TRBJ1-1 TRBV12-5 ASGLVMTSTEAF
TRBJ2-7 TRBV5-8 ASSKMSGTAAYEQY
TRBJ2-5 TRBV5-1 ASRLLLQETQY
TRBJ2-2 TRBV5-5 ASSPRTGSNTGELF
TRBJ1-4 TRBV18 ASSQTQGRLGRLF
TRBJ2-3 TRBV19 ASSIVGRTDTQY
TRBJ1-6 TRBV9 ASSARPEGSYNSPLH
TRBJ2-2 TRBV27 ASSQGLNTGELF
TRBJ1-1 TRBV13 ASSTGFVTEAF
TRBJ2-7 TRBV5-4 ASSLAAGTIYEQY
TRBJ1-1 TRBV7-2 ASSFGLNTEAF
TRBJ1-1 TRBV18 ASSLDRGRPEAF
TRBJ1-5 TRBV27 ASRGMSNQPQH
TRBJ2-1 TRBV27 ASSLGGLTNEQF
TRBJ2-3 TRBV2 ASSGFGERSTDTQY
TRBJ1-2 TRBV4-3 ASSQDRTGGIDGYT
TRBJ2-1 TRBV2 TGSTSSYNEQF
TRBJ1-2 TRBV4-3 ASSPSGTIPYGYT
TRBJ1-2 TRBV19 ASSMVTGSPLSGYT
TRBJ2-7 TRBV6-5 ASSYSGGVGEQY
TRBJ1-6 TRBV30 AWSNYRDYNSPLH
TRBJ1-1 TRBV6-5 ASSYGLGDAEAF
TRBJ2-7 TRBV5-6 ASKLARKPYEQY
TRBJ1-5 TRBV7-9 ASSLDTGGTGELQPQH
TRBJ1-3 TRBV5-4 ASSWTQGAGGNTIY
TRBJ2-7 TRBV5-1 ASSSTGVEQY
TRBJ1-1 TRBV13 ASSLNLRAVEAF
TRBJ2-7 TRBV7-9 AVGSDAAYEQY
TRBJ1-1 TRBV19 ASRPPPYRVLWSNTEAF
TRBJ2-5 TRBV4-3 ASSPGLPQETQY
TRBJ2-6 TRBV7-9 ASNPGAVPSSGANVLT
TRBJ1-5 TRBV6-5 ASSDPGQPQH